Included here is one T cell receptor (beta chain) sequence, with context. This CDR3 spans 16 amino acids. Trimming at V came to 6 bases and at J to 0 bases, leaving 12 bases not matched to a gene. Looked up from germline, CDR1 is SQVTM and CDR2 is ANQGSEA. This entry is derived from a study of blood T cell repertoires in COVID-19. As for the study in general: Acute and convalescent COVID-19 specimens originated in the United States, Italy and Spain. T cells, B-cell-depleted T cells, or PBMCs provided the cDNA or gDNA that served as material.

Per the authors' pipeline: Quantification of nucleated cells was approximated via reference gene primer amplification. TCRdb keeps only in-frame clones here, not all; method: immunoSEQ multiplex PCR. V, J and clone size derive from that table, while D and trimming were established from the DNA sequence. Of about 280,000 clones in the sample, 83% were seen once. The receptor comes from a woman in her fifties or sixties who had recovered from COVID-19. Sequencing was done on a sample of peripheral blood. The J gene is TRBJ1-2, the V gene TRBV29-1; 8 bases align to TRBD1. This CDR3 is CSVRESGDRSNYGYTF. The DNA of the CDR3 is TGCAGCGTCCGAGAGAGCGGGGACAGGTCTAACTATGGCTACACCTTC.